The present entry profiles one TCR beta chain with its context. The data derive from a study of blood T cell repertoires in COVID-19. Study details: Sites in the United States, Italy and Spain provided acute and convalescent COVID-19 samples. Sources were T cells, B-cell-depleted T cells, or PBMCs; the material itself was cDNA or gDNA.

CDR1 and CDR2 (germline): WSHSY, SAAADI. The length of the CDR3 is 12 residues. Trimming cost V 5 bases and J 3 bases, with 8 bases left between them. The authors' processing: The assay estimated nucleated cells by amplifying reference gene primers. Assay used: immunoSEQ multiplex PCR; TCRdb lists only in-frame clones, some missing. D and trimming were read from the DNA, whereas the V and J calls and clone size are those reported in that table. This table holds 150,000 to 200,000 clones, approximately 87% found once. Seattle's cohort entered during active infection and was followed longitudinally. Source material: peripheral blood. The clonotype originates from a woman aged 60-70 years with COVID-19, enrolled during active disease. This chain links TRBV10-2 with TRBJ2-7; D is unresolved. The CDR3 spells CASSRSDYEQYF. In nucleotides, the CDR3 is TGCGCCAGCAGTAGAAGCGACTACGAGCAGTACTTC.